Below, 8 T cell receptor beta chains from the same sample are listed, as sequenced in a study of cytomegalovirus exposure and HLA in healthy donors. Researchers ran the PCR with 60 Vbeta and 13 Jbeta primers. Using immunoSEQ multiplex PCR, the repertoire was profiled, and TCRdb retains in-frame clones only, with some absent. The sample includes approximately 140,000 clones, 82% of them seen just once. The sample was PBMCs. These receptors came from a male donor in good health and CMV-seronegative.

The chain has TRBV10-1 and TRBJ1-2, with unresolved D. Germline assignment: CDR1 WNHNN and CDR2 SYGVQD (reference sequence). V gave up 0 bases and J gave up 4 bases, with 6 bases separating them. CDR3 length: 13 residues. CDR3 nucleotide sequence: TGCGCCAGCAGTGAGTCGGGCCGCTATGGCTACACCTTC. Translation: CASSESGRYGYTF.

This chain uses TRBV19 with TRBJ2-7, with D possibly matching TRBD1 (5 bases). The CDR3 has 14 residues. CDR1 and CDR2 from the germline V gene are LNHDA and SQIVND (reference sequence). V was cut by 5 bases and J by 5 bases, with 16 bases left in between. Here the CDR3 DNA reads TGTGCCAGTAGTCGAACGCAGGGAAGGAACGAGCAGTACTTC. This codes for CASSRTQGRNEQYF.

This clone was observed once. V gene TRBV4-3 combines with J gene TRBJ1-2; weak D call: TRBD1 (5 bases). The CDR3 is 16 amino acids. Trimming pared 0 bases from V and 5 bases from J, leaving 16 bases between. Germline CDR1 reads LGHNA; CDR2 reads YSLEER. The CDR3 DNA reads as TGCGCCAGCAGCCAAGATCGGGCCAGGGTCGGTTATGGCTACACCTTC. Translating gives CASSQDRARVGYGYTF.

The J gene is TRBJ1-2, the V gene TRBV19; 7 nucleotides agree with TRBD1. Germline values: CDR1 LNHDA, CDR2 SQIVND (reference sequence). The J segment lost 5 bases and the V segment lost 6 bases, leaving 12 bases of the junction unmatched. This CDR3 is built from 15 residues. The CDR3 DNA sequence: TGTGCCAGTAGGCACTCCGGGACAGCCCTATATGGCTACACCTTC. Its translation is CASRHSGTALYGYTF.

CDR3 in amino acids: CASSFSGTSGSGDTQYF. The CDR3 region has the DNA TGTGCCAGCAGCTTCTCCGGGACTAGCGGGAGTGGAGATACGCAGTATTTT. The chain couples TRBV7-2 to TRBJ2-3, with 14 bases matching TRBD2. The CDR3 sequence is 17 residues long. Germline lookup yields CDR1 SGHTA and CDR2 FQGNSA. V lost 3 bases and J lost 5; bases outside the gene matches: 7.

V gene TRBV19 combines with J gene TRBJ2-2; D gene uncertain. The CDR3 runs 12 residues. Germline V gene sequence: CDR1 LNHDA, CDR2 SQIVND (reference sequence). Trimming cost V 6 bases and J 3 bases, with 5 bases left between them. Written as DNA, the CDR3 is TGTGCCAGTAGCGGGTACACCGGGGAGCTGTTTTTT. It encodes CASSGYTGELFF.

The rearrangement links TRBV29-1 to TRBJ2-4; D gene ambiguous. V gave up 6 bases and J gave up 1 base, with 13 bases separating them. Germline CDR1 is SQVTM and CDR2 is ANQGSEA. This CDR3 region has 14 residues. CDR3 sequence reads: CSVALYEAKNIQYF. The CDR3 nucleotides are TGCAGCGTCGCTCTATACGAGGCCAAAAACATTCAGTACTTC.

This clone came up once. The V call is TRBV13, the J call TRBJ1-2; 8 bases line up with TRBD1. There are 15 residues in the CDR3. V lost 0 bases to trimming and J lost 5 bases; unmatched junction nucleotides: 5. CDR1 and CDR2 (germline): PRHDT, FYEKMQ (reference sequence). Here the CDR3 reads CASSLGQGVEYGYTF. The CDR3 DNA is TGTGCCAGCAGCTTAGGACAGGGGGTGGAGTATGGCTACACCTTC. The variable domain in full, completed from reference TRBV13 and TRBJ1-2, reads AAGVIQSPRHLIKEKRETATLKCYPIPRHDTVYWYQQGPGQDPQFLISFYEKMQSDKGSIPDRFSAQQFSDYHSELNMSSLELGDSALYFCASSLGQGVEYGYTFGSGTRLTVV.